This TCR beta chain was recorded in a study of Ad26.COV2.S vaccination and SARS-CoV-2 variants. As for treatment: around 19 received Ad26.COV2.S at low or high dose, single or two shots; a few received placebo; per-sample allocation not given. The investigators took samples on day 63 after the first vaccine or placebo injection. The CDR3 consists of 16 residues. CDR1 and CDR2 (germline): MNHEY, SMNVEV (reference sequence). J was trimmed by 5 bases and V by 4 bases; bases with no gene match: 9. Clones were sequenced by immunoSEQ multiplex PCR, and TCRdb holds only the in-frame ones, with some missing. The sample comprises about 380,000 clones, roughly 80% of which are singletons, and roughly 7.4% rests with the top ten.

This rearrangement joins TRBV27 to TRBJ2-5; the match to TRBD1 covers 11 bases. The origin of this receptor is a person between 18 and 60 years old who received the Ad26.COV2.S COVID-19 vaccine or a placebo. This sample comprised peripheral blood, obtained in a trial of Ad26.COV2.S vaccine versus placebo. Here the CDR3 DNA reads TGTGCCAGCAGTTCGTGGACAGGGGGCGTTAGGGAGACCCAGTACTTC. It specifies CASSSWTGGVRETQYF.